This TCR beta chain was identified during a study of siplizumab effects on memory and regulatory T cells. Study observations and caveats: Controls showed an average of 26.9% Treg-derived mappable alloreactive CD4+ clones, while siplizumab showed around 69%. No naive or memory phenotype could be assigned to roughly 75-96% of proliferating clones.

The table lists this clone with a count of one. Its target is unknown. Germline CDR1 is MDHEN and CDR2 is SYDVKM. The CDR3 length is 17 residues. V lost 7 bases and J 4 bases, leaving 22 bases between the germline ends. Per-sample assaying covered 85,000 to 100,000 TCR templates. Profiled with immunoSEQ multiplex PCR; TCRdb holds only in-frame clones, not every one. Found here are some 75,000 clones, around 93% of them singletons; the top ten hold roughly 5.2%. This sequence was found in a human donor in good health. The rearrangement uses TRBV28 and TRBJ2-2; D is possibly TRBD1 or TRBD2 (5 bases each). Sequenced input: CD8+ T cells sorted from blood. The CDR3 protein is CASTLGGDRAGTGELFF. The CDR3, as DNA: TGTGCCAGCACCCTAGGTGGGGACCGGGCAGGCACCGGGGAGCTGTTTTTT.